What follows are 11 T cell receptor beta chains derived from one specimen sequenced in a study of neurological immune-mediated disorders (dated by TCRdb to between 2018 and 2021). Library preparation employed 5' RACE. TCRdb lists the instrument as Illumina HiSeq 2500. TCRdb reanalyzed the raw reads on its own, using fastp at Q25 for trimming and MiXCR for clone calling, and kept in-frame beta chains. Each record represents a unique CDR3 protein, reported with the most common genes and DNA among its rows. The sample table holds about 120,000 distinct CDR3 sequences, of which roughly 3.1% were seen once. The ten largest account for 1% to 1.5% of the sample. What was sequenced was PBMCs. These TCRs come from a woman under 40 with multiple sclerosis.

This clonotype was detected many times. J is TRBJ2-1 and V is TRBV5-1; D is uncertain. Deletions cut 6 bases from V and 7 bases from J, with 8 bases between. The CDR3 totals 11 residues. Germline lookup yields CDR1 SGHRS and CDR2 YFSETQ. The CDR3 sequence is CASTLGNEQFF. CDR3 DNA: TGCGCCAGCACTTTGGGGAATGAGCAGTTCTTC.

In this sample, this clonotype turned up a few times. One end of the junction does not line up with germline, which may come from a read error. The chain has TRBV27 and TRBJ2-2, with 8 bases aligning to TRBD1. Germline V gene lookup returns CDR1 MNHEY and CDR2 SMNVEV (reference sequence). The CDR3 consists of 18 residues. The CDR3 reads CASSLSGFWTGLYGELFF. As DNA, the CDR3 is TGTGCCAGCAGTCTATCGGGCTTTTGGACAGGGTTGTACGGGGAGCTGTTTTTT.

This clonotype has ten or more counts. This sequence joins TRBV7-9 and TRBJ1-1; D is undetermined. V gave up 4 bases and J gave up 4 bases, with 13 bases separating them. Looked up from germline, CDR1 is SEHNR and CDR2 is FQNEAQ (reference sequence). The CDR3 has 14 amino acids. The CDR3 region has the DNA TGTGCCAGCAGCTCTCCTCGGCCAGGCACTGAAGCTTTCTTT. Encoded protein: CASSSPRPGTEAFF.

In its sample, this clonotype was seen a few times. The chain couples TRBV20-1 to TRBJ1-6, with 9 nucleotides matching TRBD1. This CDR3 region has 13 residues. V shed 5 bases and J 8 bases; nucleotides not matched to a gene: 4. Germline-derived CDR1 and CDR2 are DFQATT and SNEGSKA (reference sequence). CDR3 nucleotide sequence: TGCAGTGCTGCCCGGGACAGGGATTCACCCCTCCACTTT. Translation gives CSAARDRDSPLHF.

In its sample, this clonotype was seen a few times. The V gene is TRBV20-1, the J gene TRBJ2-2; D uncertain. Trimming shortened V by 6 bases and J by 0 bases, and 11 bases separated the two germline ends. Germline assignment: CDR1 DFQATT and CDR2 SNEGSKA (reference sequence). This CDR3 is 14 amino acids long. CDR3 sequence reads: CSAARQTNTGELFF. CDR3 coding DNA: TGCAGTGCGGCGAGGCAGACGAACACCGGGGAGCTGTTTTTT.

This clonotype appeared a few times. The chain couples TRBV12-3 or TRBV12-4 to TRBJ2-5; D gene ambiguous. This CDR3 has 14 residues. V gave up 3 bases and J gave up 1 base, with 9 bases separating them. The CDR3 DNA is TGTGCCAGCAGTTTGGATAGGATCCAAGAGACCCAGTACTTC. Amino acid sequence: CASSLDRIQETQYF.

This clonotype was seen many times. The chain employs TRBV6-5 and TRBJ2-3; D ambiguous. This CDR3 has 12 residues. Between the trimmed V and J ends, which lost 2 bases and 5 bases, there was a span of 5 bases. Germline assignment: CDR1 MNHEY and CDR2 SVGAGI. CDR3 protein: CASSYGQDTQYF. The CDR3 bases are TGTGCCAGCAGTTACGGGCAAGATACGCAGTATTTT.

This clonotype was counted many times. The chain combines TRBV12-3 or TRBV12-4 with TRBJ1-5, with 7 bases lining up with TRBD1. V lost 5 bases and J lost 4; bases outside the gene matches: 8. The CDR3 spans 15 residues. DNA for the CDR3: TGTGCCAGCAGTCCCCAGGGGGGGTCTAATCAGCCCCAGCATTTT. This encodes CASSPQGGSNQPQHF.

This clonotype was seen at least ten times. V usage is TRBV7-2 and J usage is TRBJ2-7; 13 bases align to TRBD2. With V trimmed by 5 bases and J by 7 bases, 11 bases remained unmatched. Germline loops: CDR1 SGHTA, CDR2 FQGNSA. This CDR3 is built from 16 residues. CDR3 coding DNA: TGTGCCAGCAGCACCAGACTAGCGGGGGGCCTCGGGGAGCAGTACTTC. This encodes CASSTRLAGGLGEQYF.

Ten or more counts support this clonotype. V usage is TRBV4-1 and J usage is TRBJ1-4, with 8 bases fitting TRBD1. Germline V CDR1 and CDR2: MGHRA, YSYEKL. The CDR3 sequence is 16 residues long. Germline trimming cut 0 bases from V and 8 bases from J; bases unmatched to any gene: 8. CDR3 nucleotide sequence: TGCGCCAGCAGCCAAGATCGTGGACAGGGAGGCGAAAAACTGTTTTTT. Its protein is CASSQDRGQGGEKLFF.

This clonotype was seen ten or more times. The chain is built from TRBV18 and TRBJ1-2; D not resolved. The germline gives CDR1 KGHSH, CDR2 LQKENI. V was clipped by 0 bases and J by 9 bases, with 11 bases between them. The CDR3 is 13 residues long. This chain's CDR3 is CASSPPTGWSYTF. In DNA, the CDR3 is TGTGCCAGCTCACCACCGACGGGTTGGAGCTACACCTTC.